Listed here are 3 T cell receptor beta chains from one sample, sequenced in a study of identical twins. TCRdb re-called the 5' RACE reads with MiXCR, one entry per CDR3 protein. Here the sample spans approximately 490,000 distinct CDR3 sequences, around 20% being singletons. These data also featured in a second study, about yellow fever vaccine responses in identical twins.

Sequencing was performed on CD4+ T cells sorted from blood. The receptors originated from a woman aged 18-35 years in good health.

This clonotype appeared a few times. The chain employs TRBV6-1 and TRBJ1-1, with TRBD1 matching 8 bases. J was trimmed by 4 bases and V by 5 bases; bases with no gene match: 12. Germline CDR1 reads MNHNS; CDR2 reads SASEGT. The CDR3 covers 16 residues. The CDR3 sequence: CASSPDRGPWSTEAFF. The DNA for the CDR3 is TGTGCCAGCAGTCCTGACAGGGGCCCCTGGAGCACTGAAGCTTTCTTT.

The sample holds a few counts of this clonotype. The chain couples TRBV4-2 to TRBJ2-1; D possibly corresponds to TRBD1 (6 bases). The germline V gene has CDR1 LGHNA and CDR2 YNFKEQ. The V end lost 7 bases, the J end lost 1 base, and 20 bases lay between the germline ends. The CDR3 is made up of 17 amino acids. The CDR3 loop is CASTGQGPGLSYNEQFF. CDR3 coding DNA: TGTGCCAGCACAGGGCAGGGGCCGGGTTTGTCCTACAATGAGCAGTTCTTC.

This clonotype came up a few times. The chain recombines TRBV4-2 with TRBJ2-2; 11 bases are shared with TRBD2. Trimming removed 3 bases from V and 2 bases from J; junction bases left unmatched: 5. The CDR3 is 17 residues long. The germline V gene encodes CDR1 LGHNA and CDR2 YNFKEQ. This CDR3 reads CASSQASGRINTGELFF. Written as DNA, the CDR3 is TGTGCCAGCAGCCAGGCTAGCGGGAGGATCAACACCGGGGAGCTGTTTTTT.